The rows below give T cell receptor beta chains drawn from one sample of a study of identical twins. One entry per CDR3 protein, called by TCRdb with MiXCR from the 5' RACE reads. The sample lists roughly 710,000 distinct CDR3 sequences, 5.5% to 6.5% occurring once. Sequenced material: naive T cells sorted from blood. All receptors derive from a man younger than 35 in good health. The CDR3 runs from the conserved cysteine through the conserved F or W. Each record gives: J gene, clone size, V gene, CDR3 protein. Not all rows give a size; the values are once, few, many and, for expanded clones, a class.

j_gene: TRBJ2-5
abundance: few
v_gene: TRBV5-1
CDR3aa: CASSLRGERETQYF

j_gene: TRBJ1-1
abundance: few
v_gene: TRBV29-1
CDR3aa: CSAGTERDPTEAFF

j_gene: TRBJ1-3
abundance: many
v_gene: TRBV5-5
CDR3aa: CASSEPGLNSGNTIYF

j_gene: TRBJ2-5
abundance: few
v_gene: TRBV25-1
CDR3aa: CASSDIRAAETQYF

j_gene: TRBJ2-7
abundance: NA
v_gene: TRBV5-1
CDR3aa: CASSLTDPREQYF

j_gene: TRBJ2-1
abundance: few
v_gene: TRBV25-1
CDR3aa: CASSGTSGIEEQFF

j_gene: TRBJ2-7
abundance: many
v_gene: TRBV12-3/TRBV12-4
CDR3aa: CASSLAPGQGWYEQYF

j_gene: TRBJ2-1
abundance: NA
v_gene: TRBV5-1
CDR3aa: CASDESGRDYNEQFF

j_gene: TRBJ2-3
abundance: few
v_gene: TRBV28
CDR3aa: CASSPLRLAGGPGTQYF

j_gene: TRBJ1-6
abundance: many
v_gene: TRBV5-1
CDR3aa: CASSEGVSGSYNSPLHF

j_gene: TRBJ2-2
abundance: few
v_gene: TRBV6-1
CDR3aa: CASSEPRGLAGELFF

j_gene: TRBJ1-4
abundance: NA
v_gene: TRBV21-1
CDR3aa: CASSPHRTEGTNEKLFF

j_gene: TRBJ2-2
abundance: NA
v_gene: TRBV2
CDR3aa: CASSASLFGELFF

j_gene: TRBJ2-3
abundance: many
v_gene: TRBV29-1
CDR3aa: CSVVGLDTQYF

j_gene: TRBJ1-5
abundance: NA
v_gene: TRBV6-2/TRBV6-3
CDR3aa: CASSYKRSGSTPFNQPQHF

j_gene: TRBJ2-1
abundance: NA
v_gene: TRBV7-9
CDR3aa: CASSLETTGTGNNEQFF

j_gene: TRBJ2-7
abundance: many
v_gene: TRBV10-3
CDR3aa: CAIRAGTNPYEQYF

j_gene: TRBJ1-2
abundance: NA
v_gene: TRBV9
CDR3aa: CASSGHGTYGYTF

j_gene: TRBJ1-2
abundance: few
v_gene: TRBV5-1
CDR3aa: CASSWGQGTNYGYTF

j_gene: TRBJ2-3
abundance: many
v_gene: TRBV10-3
CDR3aa: CAIRSTDTQYF

j_gene: TRBJ2-1
abundance: NA
v_gene: TRBV12-3/TRBV12-4
CDR3aa: CASSFPSGIYNEQFF

j_gene: TRBJ2-1
abundance: few
v_gene: TRBV5-1
CDR3aa: CASSLRLTSGTNEQFF

j_gene: TRBJ2-2
abundance: many
v_gene: TRBV9
CDR3aa: CASSPFGTNTGELFF

j_gene: TRBJ2-2
abundance: many
v_gene: TRBV7-9
CDR3aa: CASSHRRDAGELFF

j_gene: TRBJ2-7
abundance: many
v_gene: TRBV12-3/TRBV12-4
CDR3aa: CASSFKGPVYEQYF

j_gene: TRBJ2-1
abundance: many
v_gene: TRBV29-1
CDR3aa: CSVAEGLTGLNEQFF

j_gene: TRBJ2-7
abundance: many
v_gene: TRBV29-1
CDR3aa: CSVGGAVAYEQYF

j_gene: TRBJ1-1
abundance: many
v_gene: TRBV4-3
CDR3aa: CASSQDSLGVEAFF

j_gene: TRBJ2-1
abundance: many
v_gene: TRBV5-1
CDR3aa: CASSPGLAGANEQFF

j_gene: TRBJ2-7
abundance: once
v_gene: TRBV7-6
CDR3aa: CASTSVGGGDQYF